This TCR beta chain derives from a study of T cells in Graves' hyperthyroidism and ophthalmopathy. Across the study: Before any treatment, at initial diagnosis, peripheral blood was collected.

Germline V gene data show CDR1 as SGHAT and CDR2 as FQNNGV. This CDR3 has 17 amino acids. The germline V and J ends were trimmed by 4 bases and 5 bases, with 20 bases remaining between them. The table lists this clonotype with a count of one. As yet, its antigen is unknown. Amplification yielded TCR beta CDR3 regions, with RNA transcripts as the source. Primed by the HTBI set, a first-round RT-PCR was run on the TCR CDR3. Via MiXCR, TCRdb re-called the multiplex PCR reads, giving one row per CDR3 protein. The sample shows about 520,000 distinct CDR3 sequences, less than 25% of them seen only once. General study points: Most thyroid clonotypes expanded above 0.001 were also detected in blood.

The chain carries TRBV11-2 and TRBJ2-2; D gene unclear. This clonotype was obtained from a young woman with Graves' ophthalmopathy. Sequencing was done on a sample of blood. The CDR3 loop is CASSSPPLQERTGELFF. In DNA, the CDR3 is TGTGCCAGCAGCTCCCCGCCGCTTCAGGAGAGAACCGGGGAGCTGTTTTTT.